This T cell receptor beta chain emerged from a study of yellow fever vaccine responses in identical twins. A note on this clonotype: Its antigen remains unknown.

In TCRdb, the RT-PCR reads were re-called with MiXCR into one record per CDR3 protein. The sample gives some 5,000 distinct CDR3 sequences, roughly 85% of which show up once; roughly 2.2% is in the top ten. CDR3 length: 13 amino acids. With 0 bases removed from V and 4 bases from J, the gap between germline ends came to 4 bases. Per the germline V gene, CDR1 is MGHRA and CDR2 is YSYEKL. The study's findings and limits: Reports say the vaccine T cell response in twins looked partly convergent and partly personalized.

The rearrangement uses TRBV4-1 and TRBJ2-1, with no clear D. The sample consisted of T cells from blood (PBMCs), unsorted or a sorted subset (not recorded which), taken before or after yellow fever vaccination (not recorded which). The TCR originated in a woman younger than 35 who received the yellow fever vaccine. CDR3 in amino acids: CASSQDLYNEQFF. CDR3 DNA sequence: TGCGCCAGCAGCCAAGATCTGTACAATGAGCAGTTCTTC.